One and the same sample provided the 17 T cell receptor beta chains below, sequenced in a study of early T cells in non-severe SARS-CoV-2 infection. MiXCR, run by TCRdb on the 5' RACE reads, gives a single entry per CDR3 protein. The top ten hold just over 4.5% of the sample, which has fewer than 65,000 distinct CDR3 sequences, more than 9% seen once. Material for sequencing was whole blood. All receptors come from an adult who was a healthcare worker with PCR-confirmed SARS-CoV-2 infection or an uninfected control (not recorded which).

This clonotype was observed many times. J is TRBJ2-7 and V is TRBV7-6; D unclear. CDR3 length equals 13 residues. V lost 1 base, J lost 3 bases, and 7 bases lay in between. CDR1 is SGHVS and CDR2 is FNYEAQ in the germline V gene. As DNA, the CDR3 is TGTGCCAGCAGCTTAGGACCAAACTACGAGCAGTACTTC. This encodes CASSLGPNYEQYF.

This clonotype came up many times. The chain couples TRBV7-3 to TRBJ2-3; TRBD2 aligns across 7 bases. CDR3 size: 15 residues. The ends lost 0 bases at V and 5 bases at J; junction bases unmatched: 5. The germline CDR1 and CDR2 sequences are SGHTA and FQGTGA. The CDR3 DNA sequence: TGTGCCAGCAGCTTAACCCCCGGGGGGTTAGATACGCAGTATTTT. Its translation is CASSLTPGGLDTQYF.

V is TRBV3-1 and J is TRBJ2-7, with D maybe TRBD1 (5 bases). The germline V gene encodes CDR1 LGHDT and CDR2 YNNKEL (reference sequence). CDR3 length: 11 residues. The V gene lost 4 bases and the J gene lost 7 bases, with 8 bases spanning the gap. The CDR3 DNA follows: TGTGCCAGCAGCCTCCAGGGAGAGCAGTACTTC. Its translation is CASSLQGEQYF.

V usage is TRBV7-8 and J usage is TRBJ1-3; D not certain. The length of the CDR3 is 15 residues. V dropped 3 bases and J dropped 2 bases, with 11 bases sitting between them. Looked up from germline, CDR1 is SGHVS and CDR2 is FQNEAQ. CDR3 sequence: CASSFGEGAGNTIYF. The CDR3 nucleotides read TGTGCCAGCAGCTTTGGCGAGGGTGCTGGAAACACCATATATTTT.

This clonotype has ten or more counts. This chain links TRBV11-2 with TRBJ1-5; D is uncertain. Trimming cost V 0 bases and J 7 bases, with 7 bases left between them. Per germline, CDR1 SGHAT and CDR2 FQNNGV. The CDR3 extends over 13 amino acids. The CDR3 DNA reads TGTGCCAGCAGCTTAGATCGGGGACAGCCCCAGCATTTT. It codes for CASSLDRGQPQHF.

This clonotype showed up just a few times. The V call is TRBV13, the J call TRBJ1-3; unclear D gene. Trimming left V 5 bases short and J 7 bases short, with 15 bases between. The germline CDR1 and CDR2 sequences are PRHDT and FYEKMQ (reference sequence). The CDR3 totals 14 residues. The CDR3 DNA is TGTGCCAGCAGCATATCATCCCGCGGGAACACCATATATTTT. Protein: CASSISSRGNTIYF.

This clonotype came up many times. The DNA for the CDR3 is TGTGCCAGCAGTTATAGGGACGGTAATGGCTACACCTTC. It yields the protein CASSYRDGNGYTF. The chain carries TRBV27 and TRBJ1-2; TRBD1 is a possible D gene (5 bases). The germline V gene encodes CDR1 MNHEY and CDR2 SMNVEV (reference sequence). The CDR3 runs to 13 residues. V lost 4 bases and J 6 bases, leaving 12 bases between the germline ends.

The chain combines TRBV29-1 with TRBJ2-7; TRBD2 is a possible D gene (5 bases). This CDR3 spans 12 amino acids. Germline-derived CDR1 and CDR2 are SQVTM and ANQGSEA. V lost 0 bases and J 12 bases, leaving 15 bases between the germline ends. CDR3 nucleotides: TGCAGCGTTGAAGATAGAGGGCGACCTCGGTACTTC. Amino acid sequence: CSVEDRGRPRYF.

The chain combines TRBV5-1 with TRBJ2-1; the D gene is possibly TRBD2 (5 bases). Germline CDR1 is SGHRS and CDR2 is YFSETQ. Trimming removed 2 bases from V and 5 bases from J, with 14 bases in between. The CDR3 has 15 amino acids. Written as DNA, the CDR3 is TGCGCCAGCAGCTTTAAGGGAGAGAATAACAATGAGCAGTTCTTC. Its protein product is CASSFKGENNNEQFF.

This clonotype appeared many times. The V gene is TRBV29-1, the J gene TRBJ2-5; D is possibly TRBD1 (6 bases). The germline V gene has CDR1 SQVTM and CDR2 ANQGSEA. CDR3 length: 15 residues. The V end was cut by 6 bases, the J end by 2 bases, with 19 bases between. CDR3 coding DNA: TGCAGCGTCGGAGATATAAACAGGGCGCAAGAGACCCAGTACTTC. Residues: CSVGDINRAQETQYF.

This clonotype has ten or more counts. The V call is TRBV5-1, the J call TRBJ2-1, with D hard to call. The CDR3 totals 16 residues. The V gene's germline CDR1 is SGHRS and CDR2 YFSETQ. The V end was cut by 0 bases, the J end by 0 bases, with 10 bases between. CDR3 residues: CASSLVGLSSYNEQFF. CDR3 bases: TGCGCCAGCAGCTTGGTCGGGTTAAGCTCCTACAATGAGCAGTTCTTC.

This clonotype was seen many times. The chain joins TRBV30 to TRBJ1-5, with D possibly being TRBD1 (6 bases). V was shortened by 4 bases and J by 1 base, with 14 bases between the two germline ends. This CDR3 region has 15 residues. Germline loops: CDR1 GTSNPN, CDR2 SVGIG (reference sequence). As DNA, the CDR3 is TGTGCCTGGACGGGGGCGGCGGTGAGCAATCAGCCCCAGCATTTT. Encoded protein: CAWTGAAVSNQPQHF.

This clonotype was counted ten times or more. This sequence joins TRBV18 and TRBJ1-2; TRBD1 agrees at 7 bases. Germline lookup yields CDR1 KGHSH and CDR2 LQKENI. The CDR3 contains 15 residues. The V segment lost 6 bases and the J segment 5 bases; nucleotides outside the gene matches: 12. The CDR3 sequence is CASSHPGGYNYGYTF. In DNA form, the CDR3 reads TGTGCCAGCTCCCATCCAGGGGGGTATAATTATGGCTACACCTTC.

This clonotype was found a few times. The V gene is TRBV29-1, the J gene TRBJ2-7, with D unclear. The CDR3 consists of 14 residues. V was shortened by 6 bases and J by 2 bases, with 17 bases between the two germline ends. The germline CDR1 and CDR2 sequences are SQVTM and ANQGSEA. Here the CDR3 DNA reads TGCAGCGTCGAAAACTTATTCCCCACCTACGAGCAGTACTTC. Its protein is CSVENLFPTYEQYF.

This clonotype has more than one count but fewer than ten. V gene TRBV11-2 combines with J gene TRBJ2-6; D is ambiguous. CDR1 is SGHAT, CDR2 FQNNGV, per germline. Trimming pared 4 bases from V and 4 bases from J, leaving 11 bases between. The CDR3 loop spans 15 amino acids. CDR3 nucleotides: TGTGCCAGCAGCTCGCAGGCGTGGGGGGCCAACGTCCTGACTTTC. It translates to CASSSQAWGANVLTF.

The chain is built from TRBV7-2 and TRBJ1-1; D gene ambiguous. The CDR3 is made up of 13 amino acids. Germline CDR1 is SGHTA and CDR2 is FQGNSA. V lost 4 bases and J 0 bases, leaving 6 bases between the germline ends. CDR3 sequence (DNA): TGTGCCAGCAGCTACACAATGAACACTGAAGCTTTCTTT. It is translated as CASSYTMNTEAFF.

This clonotype has a count of ten or more. The chain carries TRBV5-4 and TRBJ2-2, with 7 positions matching TRBD1. V shed 4 bases and J 4 bases; nucleotides not matched to a gene: 7. This CDR3 is built from 15 residues. Germline V gene sequence: CDR1 SGHNT, CDR2 YYREEE (reference sequence). The CDR3 region is CASSTARDSTGELFF. The CDR3 DNA reads TGTGCCAGCAGCACCGCTCGGGACAGCACCGGGGAGCTGTTTTTT.